Listed here are 26 T cell receptor beta chains from one sample, sequenced in a study of CD8+ T cells in alopecia areata (dated by TCRdb to about 2018). Preparation of the library involved the immunoSEQ multiplex PCR assay. For TCR sequencing, RNA was extracted from every sample and reverse transcribed into cDNA to serve as template. Not all clones reach the TCRdb copy of this immuneACCESS table, which keeps in-frame sequences only. Checked studies attribute under half of the gap to unresolved V genes and leave the rest unexplained. The sample profile shows about 210,000 clones; approximately 57% of them were found once. The top ten constitute roughly 1.5% of the sample. What the time point label conveys for this sample: four to five weeks on oral tofacitinib. Interpreted using the paper, the treatment or condition label stands for: oral pan-JAK inhibitor, 5-10 mg twice daily. The specimen comprised CD4+ T cells sorted from blood, sampled at week 4, from a patient treated with tofacitinib. The receptors were gathered from a human donor with alopecia areata.

This clone has just one count. The chain joins TRBV30 to TRBJ1-2, with a tentative D call TRBD1 (5 bases). The CDR3 sequence is 14 residues long. Germline V gene data show CDR1 as GTSNPN and CDR2 as SVGIG (reference sequence). The V gene lost 1 base and the J gene lost 4 bases, with 13 bases spanning the gap. The CDR3 DNA reads as TGTGCCTGGAGTGCAGAAGTGCAGGGCTATGGCTACACCTTC. As protein: CAWSAEVQGYGYTF.

About this clone itself: A far larger clone is one base from this, pointing to a likely read error. The genes are TRBV2 and TRBJ1-5, with D possibly TRBD1 on 6 matching bases. There are 13 residues in the CDR3. V lost 5 bases to trimming and J lost 3 bases, with 8 bases between them. Looked up from germline, CDR1 is SNHLY and CDR2 is FYNNEI. Written as DNA, the CDR3 is TGTGCCAGCAGTTCAGGGGCCAATCAGCCCCAGCATTTT. Its translation is CASSSGANQPQHF.

This chain uses TRBV29-1 with TRBJ1-2; 8 bases align to TRBD1. In germline, CDR1 is SQVTM, CDR2 ANQGSEA. CDR3 length equals 14 residues. Trimming removed 4 bases from V and 4 bases from J; junction bases left unmatched: 8. The CDR3 DNA follows: TGCAGCGTTGTTTCGCAGGGGGCAAGCTATGGCTACACCTTC. It encodes CSVVSQGASYGYTF.

As for this clone: This same CDR3 is encoded by further DNA sequences in the sample. This chain joins TRBV29-1 and TRBJ2-3; weak D call: TRBD1 (5 bases). In germline, CDR1 is SQVTM, CDR2 ANQGSEA. V was trimmed by 2 bases and J by 6 bases, leaving 9 bases between them. The CDR3 has 12 residues. CDR3 nucleotides: TGCAGCGTTGAACAGGGTACGGATACGCAGTATTTT. It yields the protein CSVEQGTDTQYF.

This clone was found many times. This chain links TRBV18 with TRBJ1-2; 7 bases fit TRBD1. The CDR3 is 17 amino acids. Losses at the gene ends were 6 bases for V and 6 bases for J; bases not matched to a gene: 19. Germline V gene lookup returns CDR1 KGHSH and CDR2 LQKENI. For the CDR3, the DNA is TGTGCCAGCTCCCCCTTTGATAGGATTTCGACAGGGAATGGCTACACCTTC. Protein product: CASSPFDRISTGNGYTF.

This clone has a single count. The chain carries TRBV2 and TRBJ2-6; the D is unclear. CDR3 length: 12 amino acids. The V gene lost 8 bases and the J gene lost 7 bases, with 9 bases spanning the gap. Germline V gene data show CDR1 as SNHLY and CDR2 as FYNNEI. In DNA form, the CDR3 reads TGTGCCAGCGGTGGGTCCGCCAACGTCCTGACTTTC. Translated, it gives CASGGSANVLTF.

This clone has just a few counts. This chain uses TRBV6-5 with TRBJ2-4, with 8 bases matching TRBD2. With V trimmed by 6 bases and J by 4 bases, 8 bases remained unmatched. The length of the CDR3 is 15 residues. The germline gives CDR1 MNHEY, CDR2 SVGAGI. The CDR3 coding sequence is TGTGCCAGCAGATACGCGGGGGGCCCAAAAAACATTCAGTACTTC. Translation: CASRYAGGPKNIQYF.

The chain is built from TRBV29-1 and TRBJ2-3; weak D call: TRBD2 (6 bases). V gave up 6 bases and J gave up 5 bases, with 15 bases separating them. Germline values: CDR1 SQVTM, CDR2 ANQGSEA. CDR3 length: 13 amino acids. The CDR3 here is CSVAGRLGDTQYF. The CDR3 DNA sequence: TGCAGCGTCGCCGGGAGATTAGGAGATACGCAGTATTTT.

This chain joins TRBV5-6 and TRBJ1-2; 7 bases align to TRBD1. The CDR3 covers 14 residues. Germline values: CDR1 SGHDT, CDR2 YYEEEE. V was clipped by 4 bases and J by 2 bases; unmatched bases: 5. This CDR3 reads CASSPTGRNYGYTF. CDR3 coding DNA: TGTGCCAGCAGCCCGACAGGGCGCAACTATGGCTACACCTTC.

The rearrangement links TRBV29-1 to TRBJ2-5; 7 nucleotides match TRBD2. Trimming cost V 4 bases and J 5 bases; bases outside gene matches: 7. CDR1 is SQVTM and CDR2 is ANQGSEA in the germline V gene. The CDR3 spans 13 residues. The CDR3 here is CSVAAQLAETQYF. The CDR3 DNA reads as TGCAGCGTTGCAGCCCAACTAGCGGAGACCCAGTACTTC.

The CDR3 DNA sequence: TGTGCCAGCAGCTCTACCCAGGGGCCCTACGAGCAGTACTTC. Translation gives CASSSTQGPYEQYF. J is TRBJ2-7 and V is TRBV7-2; maybe TRBD1 (6 bases). V lost 4 bases to trimming and J lost 2 bases, with 12 bases between them. Germline CDR1 reads SGHTA; CDR2 reads FQGNSA. CDR3 length: 14 amino acids.

The V and J genes are TRBV12-5 and TRBJ2-6, with D tentatively TRBD1 (5 bases). The CDR3 covers 15 residues. With 6 bases removed from V and 4 bases from J, the gap between germline ends came to 13 bases. Germline values: CDR1 LGHNT, CDR2 FRNRAP. CDR3: CASGTGIPGANVLTF. The CDR3 coding sequence is TGTGCTAGTGGAACAGGTATCCCCGGGGCCAACGTCCTGACTTTC. Full variable domain (remainder filled in from reference TRBV12-5 and TRBJ2-6): DARVTQTPRHKVTEMGQEVTMRCQPILGHNTVFWYRQTMMQGLELLAYFRNRAPLDDSGMPKDRFSAEMPDATLATLKIQPSEPRDSAVYFCASGTGIPGANVLTFGAGSRLTVL.

The chain uses TRBV15 and TRBJ2-5, with D tentatively TRBD1 (6 bases). The CDR3 is made up of 14 amino acids. Trimming took off 1 base at V and 4 bases at J, with 10 bases between the two ends. Looked up from germline, CDR1 is LNHNV and CDR2 is YYDKDF (reference sequence). As DNA, the CDR3 is TGTGCCACCAGCAGAGGAGGACAGCGAGAGACCCAGTACTTC. It codes for CATSRGGQRETQYF.

The chain combines TRBV5-1 with TRBJ2-1; 13 bases match TRBD2. The CDR3 runs to 18 residues. Germline CDR1 SGHRS, CDR2 YFSETQ. After removal of 3 bases from V and 5 bases from J, the junction contained 11 bases not matched to a gene. The CDR3 region is CASSWEGLAGKGDNEQFF. The CDR3, as DNA: TGCGCCAGCAGCTGGGAGGGACTAGCGGGAAAGGGGGACAATGAGCAGTTCTTC.

V gene TRBV30 combines with J gene TRBJ1-4; D uncertain. V was cut by 3 bases and J by 2 bases, with 16 bases left in between. Germline-derived CDR1 and CDR2 are GTSNPN and SVGIG (reference sequence). This CDR3 comprises 16 residues. Here the CDR3 reads CAWRATYGPTNEKLFF. The DNA for the CDR3 is TGTGCCTGGAGGGCAACTTACGGACCGACTAATGAAAAACTGTTTTTT.

The CDR3: CASSLPRDRFREQYF. The CDR3, as DNA: TGTGCCAGCAGTCTCCCCCGAGACAGGTTTCGGGAGCAGTACTTC. The rearrangement links TRBV2 to TRBJ2-7; perhaps TRBD1 as D (6 bases). Trimming took 5 bases from V and 7 from J, leaving 21 bases between them. The length of the CDR3 is 15 residues. CDR1 is SNHLY and CDR2 is FYNNEI in the germline V gene.

This clone has just one count. This sequence joins TRBV5-6 and TRBJ2-3, with 8 bases that match TRBD2. CDR1 and CDR2 (germline): SGHDT, YYEEEE. The CDR3 loop spans 14 amino acids. J was trimmed by 2 bases and V by 6 bases; bases with no gene match: 5. The CDR3 is CASTNGGATDTQYF. Here the CDR3 DNA reads TGTGCCAGCACGAACGGGGGGGCCACAGATACGCAGTATTTT.

CDR3 DNA: TGTGCCAGCAGTGAAACAGGGGTGGACACCGGGGAGCTGTTTTTT. Protein product: CASSETGVDTGELFF. The chain carries TRBV2 and TRBJ2-2; TRBD1 matches at 7 bases. This CDR3 region has 15 residues. With 2 bases clipped from V and 3 bases from J, the junction kept 3 bases outside the gene matches. CDR1 is SNHLY and CDR2 is FYNNEI in the germline V gene.

A few counts support this clone. The V call is TRBV2, the J call TRBJ2-3; D is perhaps TRBD1 (6 bases). The CDR3 consists of 13 residues. V was cut by 6 bases and J by 2 bases, with 9 bases left in between. CDR1 and CDR2 (germline): SNHLY, FYNNEI. In nucleotides, the CDR3 is TGTGCCAGCAGCGGACAGACCACAGATACGCAGTATTTT. This codes for CASSGQTTDTQYF.

V usage is TRBV6-6 and J usage is TRBJ2-3, with D possibly matching TRBD2 (5 bases). V was shortened by 9 bases and J by 8 bases, with 9 bases between the two germline ends. The CDR3 has 10 residues. Germline V lookup: CDR1 MNHNY, CDR2 SVGAGI (reference sequence). The CDR3 coding sequence is TGTGCCAGTTCTGAGGGTACGCAGTATTTT. Its translation is CASSEGTQYF.

Written as DNA, the CDR3 is TGTGCCAGCAGTACAGGGGCGACCTACGAGCAGTACTTC. Its protein product is CASSTGATYEQYF. The chain combines TRBV28 with TRBJ2-7; the match to TRBD1 covers 7 bases. With 5 bases clipped from V and 2 bases from J, the junction kept 3 bases outside the gene matches. CDR1 and CDR2 from the germline V gene are MDHEN and SYDVKM. The CDR3 sequence is 13 residues long.

The genes are TRBV6-5 and TRBJ1-2; D not certain. Germline CDR1 is MNHEY and CDR2 is SVGAGI. V was cut by 6 bases and J by 4 bases, with 18 bases left in between. The CDR3 is made up of 15 amino acids. CDR3 DNA sequence: TGTGCCAGCAGCCTAGGGCCCCGATCGATCTATGGCTACACCTTC. Its translation is CASSLGPRSIYGYTF.

The table lists this clone with a few counts. The rearrangement links TRBV27 to TRBJ2-1; 13 bases are shared with TRBD2. Germline V gene sequence: CDR1 MNHEY, CDR2 SMNVEV (reference sequence). The CDR3 sequence is 15 residues long. Trimming at V came to 7 bases and at J to 3 bases, leaving 3 bases not matched to a gene. The chain's CDR3 is CASTRTSGGYNEQFF. CDR3 nucleotide sequence: TGTGCCAGCACCCGGACTAGCGGGGGCTACAATGAGCAGTTCTTC.

The sample holds a few counts of this clone. The chain joins TRBV5-1 to TRBJ2-5; D is undetermined. Germline V lookup: CDR1 SGHRS, CDR2 YFSETQ. The V end was cut by 2 bases, the J end by 0 bases, with 8 bases between. The CDR3 loop spans 14 amino acids. The CDR3 coding sequence is TGCGCCAGCAGCTTTGAGCCCAACCAAGAGACCCAGTACTTC. Amino acid sequence: CASSFEPNQETQYF.

The V and J genes are TRBV14 and TRBJ2-1; 9 positions match TRBD1. The germline CDR1 and CDR2 sequences are SGHDN and FVKESK. This CDR3 has 13 amino acids. The J segment lost 6 bases and the V segment lost 6 bases, leaving 3 bases of the junction unmatched. CDR3 nucleotides: TGTGCCAGCAGTCGGACAGGGGCCAATGAGCAGTTCTTC. Protein sequence: CASSRTGANEQFF. The variable domain in full, completed from reference TRBV14 and TRBJ2-1, reads EAGVTQFPSHSVIEKGQTVTLRCDPISGHDNLYWYRRVMGKEIKFLLHFVKESKQDESGMPNNRFLAERTGGTYSTLKVQPAELEDSGVYFCASSRTGANEQFFGPGTRLTVL.

The genes are TRBV6-5 and TRBJ2-7; tentatively, D is TRBD2 (5 bases). This CDR3 comprises 14 residues. The germline V gene has CDR1 MNHEY and CDR2 SVGAGI. Trimming left V 5 bases short and J 0 bases short, with 11 bases between. CDR3 DNA: TGTGCCAGCAGTCAGACGGGAAGCTCCTACGAGCAGTACTTC. Its translation is CASSQTGSSYEQYF.